The following is a TCR beta chain sequence with its context. As yet, its antigen is unknown. These data come from a study of graft-versus-host responses after intestinal transplantation. Germline CDR1 and CDR2: SGHDN and FVKESK. The CDR3 covers 15 residues. V lost 0 bases and J lost 5, with 13 bases in between. Clones were read by immunoSEQ multiplex PCR, and TCRdb kept only the in-frame ones, dropping some. The profile covers 80,000 to 100,000 clones, with 85% to 90% appearing a single time and roughly 0.31% taken by the ten largest. The sample here was unstimulated CD4+ T cells sorted from spleen or lymph node cells, taken before intestinal transplant. The source is a human donor who received an intestinal transplant. The chain couples TRBV14 to TRBJ1-1, with a weak D call TRBD1 (5 bases). The CDR3 is CASSQDPGVITEAFF. As DNA, the CDR3 is TGTGCCAGCAGCCAAGATCCGGGGGTCATAACTGAAGCTTTCTTT.